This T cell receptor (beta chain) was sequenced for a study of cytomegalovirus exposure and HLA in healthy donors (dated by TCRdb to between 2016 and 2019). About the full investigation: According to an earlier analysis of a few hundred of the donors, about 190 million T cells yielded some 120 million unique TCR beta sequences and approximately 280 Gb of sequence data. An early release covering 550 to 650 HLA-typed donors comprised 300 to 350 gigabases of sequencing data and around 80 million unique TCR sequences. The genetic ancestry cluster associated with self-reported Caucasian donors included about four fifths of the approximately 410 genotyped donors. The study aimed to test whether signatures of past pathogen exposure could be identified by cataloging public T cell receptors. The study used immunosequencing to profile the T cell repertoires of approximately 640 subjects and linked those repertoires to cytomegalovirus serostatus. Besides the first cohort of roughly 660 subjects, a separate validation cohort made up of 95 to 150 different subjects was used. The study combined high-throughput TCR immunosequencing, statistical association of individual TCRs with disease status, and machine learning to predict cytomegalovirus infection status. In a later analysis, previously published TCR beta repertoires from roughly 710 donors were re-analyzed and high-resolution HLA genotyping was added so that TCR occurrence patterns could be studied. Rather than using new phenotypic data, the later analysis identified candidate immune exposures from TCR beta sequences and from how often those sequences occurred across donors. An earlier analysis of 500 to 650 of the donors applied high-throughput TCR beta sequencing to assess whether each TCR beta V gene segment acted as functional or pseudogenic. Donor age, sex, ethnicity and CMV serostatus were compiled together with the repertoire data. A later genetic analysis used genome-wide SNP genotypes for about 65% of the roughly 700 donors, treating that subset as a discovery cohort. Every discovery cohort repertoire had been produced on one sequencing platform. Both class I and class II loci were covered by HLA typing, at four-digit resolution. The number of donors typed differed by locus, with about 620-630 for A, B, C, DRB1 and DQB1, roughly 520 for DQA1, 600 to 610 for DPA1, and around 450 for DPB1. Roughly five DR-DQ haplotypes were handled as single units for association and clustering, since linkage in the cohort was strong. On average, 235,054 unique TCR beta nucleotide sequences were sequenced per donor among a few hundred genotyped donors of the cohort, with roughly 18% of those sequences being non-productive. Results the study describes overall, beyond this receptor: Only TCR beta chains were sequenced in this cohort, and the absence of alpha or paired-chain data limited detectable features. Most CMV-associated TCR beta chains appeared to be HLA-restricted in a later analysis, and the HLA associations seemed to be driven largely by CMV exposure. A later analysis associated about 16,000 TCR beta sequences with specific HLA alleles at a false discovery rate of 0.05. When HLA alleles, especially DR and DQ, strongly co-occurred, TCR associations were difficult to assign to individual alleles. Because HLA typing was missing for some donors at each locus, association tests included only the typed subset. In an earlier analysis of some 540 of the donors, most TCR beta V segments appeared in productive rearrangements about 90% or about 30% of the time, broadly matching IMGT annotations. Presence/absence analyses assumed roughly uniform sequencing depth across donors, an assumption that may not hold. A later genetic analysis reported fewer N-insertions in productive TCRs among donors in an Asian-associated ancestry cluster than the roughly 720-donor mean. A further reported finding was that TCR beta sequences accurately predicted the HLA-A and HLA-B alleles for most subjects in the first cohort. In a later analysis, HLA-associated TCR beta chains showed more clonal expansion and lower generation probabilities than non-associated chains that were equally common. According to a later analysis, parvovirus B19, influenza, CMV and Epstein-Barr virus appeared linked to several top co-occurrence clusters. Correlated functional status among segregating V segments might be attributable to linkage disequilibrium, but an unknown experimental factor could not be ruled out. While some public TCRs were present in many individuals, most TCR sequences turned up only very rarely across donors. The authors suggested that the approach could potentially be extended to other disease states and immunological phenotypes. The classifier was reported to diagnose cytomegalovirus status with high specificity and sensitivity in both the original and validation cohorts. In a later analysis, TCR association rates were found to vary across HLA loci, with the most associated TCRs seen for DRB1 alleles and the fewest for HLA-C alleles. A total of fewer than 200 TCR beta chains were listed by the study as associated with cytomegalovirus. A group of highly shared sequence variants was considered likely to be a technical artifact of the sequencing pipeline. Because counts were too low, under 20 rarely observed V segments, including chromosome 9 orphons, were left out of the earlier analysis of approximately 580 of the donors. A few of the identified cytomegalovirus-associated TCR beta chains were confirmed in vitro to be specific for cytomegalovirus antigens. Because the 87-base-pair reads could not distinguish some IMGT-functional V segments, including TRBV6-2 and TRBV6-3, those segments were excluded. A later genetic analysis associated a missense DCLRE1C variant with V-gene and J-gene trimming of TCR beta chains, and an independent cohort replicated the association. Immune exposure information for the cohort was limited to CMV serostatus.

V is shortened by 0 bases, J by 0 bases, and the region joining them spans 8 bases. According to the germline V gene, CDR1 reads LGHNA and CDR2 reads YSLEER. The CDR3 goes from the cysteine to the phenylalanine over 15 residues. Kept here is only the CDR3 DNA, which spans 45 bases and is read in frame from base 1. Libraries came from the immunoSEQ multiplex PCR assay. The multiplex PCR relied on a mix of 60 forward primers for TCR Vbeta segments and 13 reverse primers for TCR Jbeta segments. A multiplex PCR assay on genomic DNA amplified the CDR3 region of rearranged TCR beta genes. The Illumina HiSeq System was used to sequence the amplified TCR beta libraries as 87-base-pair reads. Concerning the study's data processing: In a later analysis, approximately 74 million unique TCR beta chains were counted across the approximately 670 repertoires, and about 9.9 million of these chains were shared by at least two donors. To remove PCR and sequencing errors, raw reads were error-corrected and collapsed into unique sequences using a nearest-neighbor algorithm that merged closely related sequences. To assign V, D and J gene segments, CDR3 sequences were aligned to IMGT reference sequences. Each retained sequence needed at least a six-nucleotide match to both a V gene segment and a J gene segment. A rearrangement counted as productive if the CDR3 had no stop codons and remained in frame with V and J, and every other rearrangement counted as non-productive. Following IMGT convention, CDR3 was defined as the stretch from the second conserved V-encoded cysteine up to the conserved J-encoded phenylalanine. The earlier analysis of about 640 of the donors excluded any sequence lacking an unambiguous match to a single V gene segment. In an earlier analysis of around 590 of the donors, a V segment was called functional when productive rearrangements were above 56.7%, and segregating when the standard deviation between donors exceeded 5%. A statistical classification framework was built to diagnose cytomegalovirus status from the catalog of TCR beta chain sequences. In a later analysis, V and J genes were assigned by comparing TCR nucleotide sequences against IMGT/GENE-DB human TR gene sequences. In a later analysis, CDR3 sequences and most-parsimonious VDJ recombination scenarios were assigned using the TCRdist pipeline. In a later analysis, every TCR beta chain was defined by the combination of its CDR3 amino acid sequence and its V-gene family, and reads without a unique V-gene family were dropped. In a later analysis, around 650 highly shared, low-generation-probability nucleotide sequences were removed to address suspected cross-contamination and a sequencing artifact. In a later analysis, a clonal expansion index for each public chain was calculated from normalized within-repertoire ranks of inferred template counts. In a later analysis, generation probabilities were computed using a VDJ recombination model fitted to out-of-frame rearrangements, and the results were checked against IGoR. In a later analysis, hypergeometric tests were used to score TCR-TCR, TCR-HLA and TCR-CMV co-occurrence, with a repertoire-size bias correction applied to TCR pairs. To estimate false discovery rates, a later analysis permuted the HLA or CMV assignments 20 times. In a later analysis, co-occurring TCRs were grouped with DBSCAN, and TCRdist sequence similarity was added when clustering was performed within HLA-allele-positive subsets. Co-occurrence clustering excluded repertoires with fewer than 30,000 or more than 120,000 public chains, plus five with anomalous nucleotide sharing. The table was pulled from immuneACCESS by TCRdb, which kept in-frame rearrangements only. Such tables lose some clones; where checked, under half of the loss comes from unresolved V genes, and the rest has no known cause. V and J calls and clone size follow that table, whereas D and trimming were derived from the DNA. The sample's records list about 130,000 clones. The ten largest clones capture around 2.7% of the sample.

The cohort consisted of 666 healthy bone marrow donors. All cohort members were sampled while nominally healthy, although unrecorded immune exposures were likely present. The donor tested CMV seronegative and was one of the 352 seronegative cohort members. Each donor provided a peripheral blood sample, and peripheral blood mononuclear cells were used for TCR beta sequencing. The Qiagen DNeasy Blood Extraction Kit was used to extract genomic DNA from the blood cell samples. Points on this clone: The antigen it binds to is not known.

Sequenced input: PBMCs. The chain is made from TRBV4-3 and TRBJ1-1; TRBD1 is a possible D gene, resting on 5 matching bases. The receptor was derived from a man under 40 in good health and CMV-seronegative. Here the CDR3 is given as CASSQDRQLNTEAFF. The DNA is TGCGCCAGCAGCCAAGACAGACAGTTGAACACTGAAGCTTTCTTT.